These 11 T cell receptor beta chains share one sample of origin, sequenced in a study of blood T cell repertoires in COVID-19. Clones were sequenced by immunoSEQ multiplex PCR, and TCRdb holds only the in-frame ones, with some missing. Of about 200,000 clones listed, 81% are singletons. What was sequenced was peripheral blood. These receptors originate from a woman aged 80 or older with acute or convalescent COVID-19.

The chain uses TRBV5-4 and TRBJ2-5; D might be TRBD1 (5 bases). V lost 4 bases and J 3 bases, leaving 19 bases between the germline ends. The germline V gene has CDR1 SGHNT and CDR2 YYREEE (reference sequence). The CDR3 is made up of 16 amino acids. The CDR3 loop is CASSVYQDSSKETQYF. In DNA form, the CDR3 reads TGTGCCAGCAGCGTTTACCAAGACAGTTCGAAAGAGACCCAGTACTTC.

This clone has only a few counts. The V and J genes are TRBV10-3 and TRBJ1-4; maybe TRBD1 (5 bases). V gave up 7 bases and J gave up 6 bases, with 12 bases separating them. The CDR3 is 13 residues long. The germline CDR1 and CDR2 sequences are ENHRY and SYGVKD. CDR3 loop: CAIKGLNDEKLFF. CDR3 sequence (DNA): TGTGCCATCAAGGGGCTGAACGATGAAAAACTGTTTTTT.

The chain carries TRBV6-6 and TRBJ1-6; weak D call: TRBD1 (5 bases). Trimming took 2 bases from V and 5 from J, leaving 13 bases between them. The CDR3 spans 16 residues. Germline CDR1 reads MNHNY; CDR2 reads SVGAGI (reference sequence). For the CDR3, the DNA is TGTGCCAGCAGTTACCTTCGCCAGGGTAATAATTCACCCCTCCACTTT. It yields the protein CASSYLRQGNNSPLHF.

The chain uses TRBV10-3 and TRBJ2-7; 11 nucleotides agree with TRBD2. CDR1 is ENHRY and CDR2 is SYGVKD in the germline V gene. V lost 6 bases, J lost 4 bases, and 8 bases stayed unmatched. This CDR3 region has 15 residues. The CDR3 here is CAISRPGLAVYEQYF. In nucleotides, the CDR3 is TGTGCCATCAGCCGGCCGGGACTAGCGGTTTACGAGCAGTACTTC.

The chain carries TRBV6-1 and TRBJ1-2; TRBD1 is a possible D gene (6 bases). Trimming removed 3 bases from V and 6 bases from J, with 14 bases in between. This CDR3 spans 14 amino acids. From germline, CDR1 is MNHNS and CDR2 SASEGT. Here the CDR3 reads CASSDPTGRDGYTF. CDR3 DNA: TGTGCCAGCAGTGACCCGACAGGCAGGGATGGCTACACCTTC.

The chain combines TRBV19 with TRBJ1-5, with a tentative D call TRBD1 (5 bases). The V gene's germline CDR1 is LNHDA and CDR2 SQIVND (reference sequence). CDR3 length: 15 amino acids. Trimming cost V 3 bases and J 2 bases, with 11 bases left between them. This CDR3 reads CASSIRGGGNQPQHF. In DNA, the CDR3 is TGTGCCAGTAGTATTCGGGGGGGTGGCAATCAGCCCCAGCATTTT.

V and J are TRBV28 and TRBJ1-5; D unresolved. The germline gives CDR1 MDHEN, CDR2 SYDVKM. This CDR3 has 15 amino acids. Trimming pared 3 bases from V and 4 bases from J, leaving 13 bases between. CDR3 bases: TGTGCCAGCAGTTTCATCAACAGACCTAATCAGCCCCAGCATTTT. As protein: CASSFINRPNQPQHF.

This chain links TRBV6-2 or TRBV6-3 with TRBJ1-5; the D gene is possibly TRBD1 (5 bases). V lost 6 bases and J lost 5, with 14 bases in between. CDR1 and CDR2 (germline): MNHEY, SVGEGT. The length of the CDR3 is 14 residues. The CDR3 DNA reads TGTGCCAGCAGCACCGGCAGGGTAGATCAGCCCCAGCATTTT. Its protein product is CASSTGRVDQPQHF.

This clone was recorded only once. The rearrangement uses TRBV27 and TRBJ2-1, with D possibly matching TRBD1 (6 bases). Between the trimmed V and J ends, which lost 2 bases and 8 bases, there was a span of 13 bases. The germline V gene has CDR1 MNHEY and CDR2 SMNVEV (reference sequence). The CDR3 has 14 amino acids. The CDR3 spells CASSLLDRMDEQFF. Here the CDR3 DNA reads TGTGCCAGCAGTTTACTGGACAGAATGGATGAGCAGTTCTTC.

This clone showed up just once. As DNA, the CDR3 is TGTGCCAGCTACGGACTAGCGGAGAGGGCCTACAATGAGCAGTTCTTC. It is translated as CASYGLAERAYNEQFF. This chain links TRBV5-6 with TRBJ2-1, with TRBD2 matching 10 bases. From germline, CDR1 is SGHDT and CDR2 YYEEEE. This CDR3 contains 16 residues. The ends lost 7 bases at V and 2 bases at J; junction bases unmatched: 9. Full variable domain (rest looked up from reference TRBV5-6 and TRBJ2-1): DAGVTQSPTHLIKTRGQQVTLRCSPKSGHDTVSWYQQALGQGPQFIFQYYEEEERQRGNFPDRFSGHQFPNYSSELNVNALLLGDSALYLCASYGLAERAYNEQFFGPGTRLTVL.

The V and J genes are TRBV2 and TRBJ2-5; perhaps TRBD1 as D (6 bases). The germline V gene encodes CDR1 SNHLY and CDR2 FYNNEI. V was cut by 6 bases and J by 2 bases, with 10 bases left in between. The CDR3 runs to 13 residues. Here the CDR3 reads CASSGTSQETQYF. Here the CDR3 DNA reads TGTGCCAGCAGCGGGACATCTCAAGAGACCCAGTACTTC.